The clone carrying this T cell receptor beta chain was observed once. The antigen remains unidentified. A much larger clone differs from this one at a single base, so this may be a read error. According to the study, TCR beta libraries were built with iRepertoire HTBI primers and CDR3-region Arm-PCR. TCRdb re-derived calls from the multiplex PCR reads in MiXCR, one entry per CDR3 protein. The sample holds about half a million distinct CDR3 sequences, 12% seen once. The germline V gene has CDR1 SGDLS and CDR2 YYNGEE. This CDR3 region has 15 residues. The sample's time point: newly diagnosed GD, antithyroid drugs for less than 3 months. PBMC-extracted RNA yielded the TCR library. EDTA tubes collected 7.5 to 9 milliliters of peripheral blood. The data were obtained in a study of regulatory T cells in long-lasting Graves disease. Whole-study findings and limits: Persistent patients shared more public clonotypes (about 3,000) than newly diagnosed patients (966).

These same records also appear under a second study, on T cells in Graves' hyperthyroidism and ophthalmopathy. That publication notes: Clinical symptoms, serum thyroxine and TRAb, thyroid ultrasound and orbital computed tomography were used for the diagnoses.

Specimen: peripheral blood mononuclear cells (PBMCs), collected at new diagnosis, from a patient treated with antithyroid drugs. The J gene is TRBJ2-7, the V gene TRBV9; D perhaps matches TRBD2 (5 bases). This clonotype was sampled from a young woman with Graves disease. The CDR3 loop reads CASSAGAQAAYKQYF. DNA for the CDR3: TGTGCCAGCAGTGCCGGTGCCCAAGCGGCCTACAAGCAGTACTTC. Supplemented by reference TRBV9 and TRBJ2-7, the full variable domain reads DSGVTQTPKHLITATGQRVTLRCSPRSGDLSVYWYQQSLDQGLQFLIQYYNGEERAKGNILERFSAQQFPDLHSELNLSSLELGDSALYFCASSAGAQAAYKQYFGPGTRLTVT.